This T cell receptor beta chain was observed in a study of blood T cells in healthy people across ages. Study outcomes and limitations: Getting older went along with TCR beta diversity per million T cells dropping roughly linearly.

PCR was performed a second time for about 7 to 11 cycles using a sample-barcoded 5' primer and a J-beta primer mix. TCRdb reprocessed the 5' RACE reads via MiXCR and lists one record per CDR3 protein. Of around 800,000 distinct CDR3 sequences listed, around 68% are singletons. Turning to this clonotype: The target antigen is unknown.

Trimming took off 8 bases at V and 1 base at J, with 10 bases between the two ends. This CDR3 has 13 amino acids. This clonotype originated in a man aged 25-45 years in good health. The chain joins TRBV12-3 or TRBV12-4 to TRBJ2-3, with D uncertain. Sequenced: blood. The CDR3 nucleotides are TGTGCCAGCGGTCCGCAGGGCACAGATACGCAGTATTTT. As protein: CASGPQGTDTQYF.